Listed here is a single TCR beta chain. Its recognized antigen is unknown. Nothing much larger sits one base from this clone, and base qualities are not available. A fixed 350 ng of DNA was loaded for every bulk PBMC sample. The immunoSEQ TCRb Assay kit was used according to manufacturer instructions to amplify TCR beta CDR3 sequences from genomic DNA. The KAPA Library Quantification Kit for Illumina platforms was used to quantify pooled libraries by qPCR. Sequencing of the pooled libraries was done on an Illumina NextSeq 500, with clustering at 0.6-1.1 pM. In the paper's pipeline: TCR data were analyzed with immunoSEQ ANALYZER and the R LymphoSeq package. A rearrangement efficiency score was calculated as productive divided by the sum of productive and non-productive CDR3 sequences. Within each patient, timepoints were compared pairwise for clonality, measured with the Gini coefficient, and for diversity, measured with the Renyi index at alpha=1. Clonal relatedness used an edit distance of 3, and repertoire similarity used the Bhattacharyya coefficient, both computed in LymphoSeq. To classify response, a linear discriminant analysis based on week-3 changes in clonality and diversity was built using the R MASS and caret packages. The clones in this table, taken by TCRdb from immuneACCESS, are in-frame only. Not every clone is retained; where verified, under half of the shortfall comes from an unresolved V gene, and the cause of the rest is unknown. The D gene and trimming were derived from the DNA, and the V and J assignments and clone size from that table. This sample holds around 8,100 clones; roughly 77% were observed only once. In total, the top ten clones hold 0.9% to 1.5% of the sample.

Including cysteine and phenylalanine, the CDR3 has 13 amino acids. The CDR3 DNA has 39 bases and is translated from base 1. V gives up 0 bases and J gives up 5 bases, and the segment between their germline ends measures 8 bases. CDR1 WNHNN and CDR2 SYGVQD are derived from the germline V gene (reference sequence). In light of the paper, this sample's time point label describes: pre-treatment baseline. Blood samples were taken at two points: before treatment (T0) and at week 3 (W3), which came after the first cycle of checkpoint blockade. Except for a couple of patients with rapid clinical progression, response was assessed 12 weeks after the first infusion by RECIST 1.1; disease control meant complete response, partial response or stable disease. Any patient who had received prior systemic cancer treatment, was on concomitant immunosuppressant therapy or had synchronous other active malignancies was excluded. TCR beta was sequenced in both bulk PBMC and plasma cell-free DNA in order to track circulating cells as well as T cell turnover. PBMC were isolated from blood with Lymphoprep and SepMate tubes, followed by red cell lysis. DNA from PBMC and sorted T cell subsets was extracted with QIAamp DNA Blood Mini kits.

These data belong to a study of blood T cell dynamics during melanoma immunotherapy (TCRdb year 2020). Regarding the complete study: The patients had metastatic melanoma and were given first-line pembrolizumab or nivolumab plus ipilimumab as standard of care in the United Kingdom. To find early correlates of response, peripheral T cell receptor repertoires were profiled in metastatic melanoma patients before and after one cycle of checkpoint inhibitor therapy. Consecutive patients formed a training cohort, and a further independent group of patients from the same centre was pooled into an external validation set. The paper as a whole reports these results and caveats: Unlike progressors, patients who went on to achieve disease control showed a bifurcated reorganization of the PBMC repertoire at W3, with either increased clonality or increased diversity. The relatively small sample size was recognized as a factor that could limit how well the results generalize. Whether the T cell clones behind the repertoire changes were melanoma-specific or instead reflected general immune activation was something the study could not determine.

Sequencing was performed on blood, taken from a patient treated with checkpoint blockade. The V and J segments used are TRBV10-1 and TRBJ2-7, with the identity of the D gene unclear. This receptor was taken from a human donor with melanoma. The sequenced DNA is TGCGCCAGCAGTGAGTCAAGTAGGGACGAGCAGTACTTC. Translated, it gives CASSESSRDEQYF.